This TCR beta chain was sequenced during a study of shared T cell receptors in the human thymus. Assay: immunoSEQ multiplex PCR; the TCRdb copy retains only in-frame clones and omits some. The sample gives roughly 700,000 clones, more than 75% of which show up once; about 0.01% is in the top ten. In addition, the sample was reused for a study of human thymus T cells. Per that paper: Resections from corrective heart surgery provided thymus tissue. Apparent bias marked the V and J gene usage of thymic and blood repertoires. Related research has reported that thymic repertoires overlap highly among unrelated individuals.

Sequenced material: thymocytes. This receptor was taken from a boy under two years old with a congenital heart defect.

The CDR3: CATSGRGSGRAGEQFF. The CDR3 region has the DNA TGTGCCACCAGCGGCCGGGGGAGCGGGAGGGCCGGTGAGCAGTTCTTC. This sequence joins TRBV15 and TRBJ2-1, with 10 bases matching TRBD2. CDR1 LNHNV and CDR2 YYDKDF come from the germline V gene (reference sequence). CDR3 length: 16 amino acids. V trimming: 5 bases; J trimming: 9 bases; junction bases outside the gene matches: 13. Based on the CDR3 plus reference TRBV15 and TRBJ2-1, the full variable domain is DAMVIQNPRYQVTQFGKPVTLSCSQTLNHNVMYWYQQKSSQAPKLLFHYYDKDFNNEADTPDNFQSRRPNTSFCFLDIRSPGLGDTAMYLCATSGRGSGRAGEQFFGPGTRLTVL.